The T cell receptor beta chain under discussion was sequenced for a study of T cells in localized non-small cell lung cancer. In regard to this clone: Its specificity is unknown.

Profiled with immunoSEQ multiplex PCR; TCRdb holds only in-frame clones, not every one. The data show roughly 1,300 clones, roughly 20% seen once. Study-wide points: Longer overall survival accompanied higher blood T cell density. Of the top 100 tumor clones, median roughly 60 were in adjacent lung, over 25 among its top 100. Heterogeneity remains possible, as sequencing covered one tumor region only.

V lost 1 base to trimming and J lost 5 bases, with 12 bases between them. The CDR3 has 15 residues. Germline CDR1 reads SGHNT; CDR2 reads YENEEA. The chain has TRBV11-3 and TRBJ2-1; D may be TRBD2 (5 bases). The TCR comes from a male donor aged 60 or over with stage I squamous cell lung carcinoma. Sequenced material: normal lung tissue next to the tumor, taken before any cancer treatment. CDR3 protein: CASSLGGSVNNEQFF. The CDR3 nucleotides read TGTGCCAGCAGCTTAGGAGGGAGTGTAAACAATGAGCAGTTCTTC.